The present T cell receptor beta chain was sequenced within a study of molecular identifiers for immune sequencing clone quantification. For the study at large: Four of five RNA aliquots from around 18,000 or 91,000 naive CD8 T cells were sequenced. Findings and caveats of the study: Jurkat TCR RNA spiked in from one cell reportedly remained identifiable amid 850,000 to 1,000,000 naive cells.

This clonotype was observed at least ten times. Its antigen remains unknown. TCRdb re-called the PCR reads through MiXCR, storing one row per CDR3 protein. The repertoire has tens of thousands of distinct CDR3 sequences, less than 20% of them found once; the top ten carry about 6.6%. Germline V gene lookup returns CDR1 MDHEN and CDR2 SYDVKM. Trimming at V came to 7 bases and at J to 2 bases, leaving 4 bases not matched to a gene. The CDR3 has 13 amino acids. This chain joins TRBV28 and TRBJ2-7, with 8 bases fitting TRBD2. Sequencing was done on a sample of naive CD8+ T cells from blood, with Jurkat cell RNA spiked in. Subset of the sample: FACS-sorted CD8+CD4-CCR7+CD45RA+ naive T cells. The receptor's source is a human donor in good health. Some libraries in this study had Jurkat cell RNA spiked in. The CDR3 reads CASIGTRTYEQYF. CDR3 in DNA: TGTGCCAGCATCGGGACTAGGACCTACGAGCAGTACTTC.